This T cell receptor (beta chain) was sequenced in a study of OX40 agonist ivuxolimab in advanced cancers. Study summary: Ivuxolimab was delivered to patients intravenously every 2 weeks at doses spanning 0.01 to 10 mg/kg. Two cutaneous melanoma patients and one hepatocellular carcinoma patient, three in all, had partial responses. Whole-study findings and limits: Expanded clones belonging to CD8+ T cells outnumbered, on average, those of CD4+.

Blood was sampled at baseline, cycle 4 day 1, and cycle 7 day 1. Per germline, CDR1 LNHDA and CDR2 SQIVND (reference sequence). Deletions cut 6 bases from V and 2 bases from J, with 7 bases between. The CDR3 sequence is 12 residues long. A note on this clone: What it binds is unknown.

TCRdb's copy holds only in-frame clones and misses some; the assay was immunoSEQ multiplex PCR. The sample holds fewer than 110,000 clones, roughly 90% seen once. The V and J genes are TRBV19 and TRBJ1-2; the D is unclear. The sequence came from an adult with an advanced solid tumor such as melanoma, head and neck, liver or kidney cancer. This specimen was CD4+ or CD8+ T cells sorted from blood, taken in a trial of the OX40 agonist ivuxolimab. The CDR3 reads CASRAENYGYTF. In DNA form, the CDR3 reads TGTGCCAGTAGGGCAGAAAACTATGGCTACACCTTC.